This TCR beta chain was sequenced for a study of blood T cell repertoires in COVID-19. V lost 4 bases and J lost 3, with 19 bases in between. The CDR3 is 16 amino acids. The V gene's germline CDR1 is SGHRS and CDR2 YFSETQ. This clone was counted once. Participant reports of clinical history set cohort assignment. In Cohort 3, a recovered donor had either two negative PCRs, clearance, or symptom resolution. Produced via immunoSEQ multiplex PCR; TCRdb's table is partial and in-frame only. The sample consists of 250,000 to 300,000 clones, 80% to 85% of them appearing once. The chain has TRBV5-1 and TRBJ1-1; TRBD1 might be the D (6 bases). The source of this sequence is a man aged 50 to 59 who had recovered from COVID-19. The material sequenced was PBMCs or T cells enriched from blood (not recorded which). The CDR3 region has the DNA TGCGCCAGCAGCAGAACCCGGGACACAAGATACACTGAAGCTTTCTTT. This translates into CASSRTRDTRYTEAFF.